The rows below give T cell receptor beta chains drawn from one sample of a study of T-cell memory formation after mild COVID-19. MiXCR was run by TCRdb on the 5' RACE reads, yielding one entry per CDR3 protein. In the table there are about 190,000 distinct CDR3 sequences, around 26% of which are singletons. Sequencing was performed on PBMCs or a T cell subset sorted from them (not recorded which). Every receptor here comes from an adult woman who had mild COVID-19 (a few samples of this study predate the infection). Cell type and time point are not known. Each CDR3 is given with its conserved first and last residue. D genes are given only for firm matches. A row's size may be missing; if present it is once, few, many or a size class.

CDR3 length	clone size	V gene	D gene	J gene	CDR3 protein	CDR3 DNA
15	few	TRBV6-1	TRBD1	TRBJ2-3	CAATFRDSSTDTQYF	TGTGCCGCCACATTCCGGGACAGTAGCACAGATACGCAGTATTTT
16	.	TRBV29-1	TRBD2	TRBJ2-3	CSVAVQKGLATDTQYF	TGCAGCGTTGCGGTACAAAAAGGACTAGCAACAGATACGCAGTATTTT
12	few	TRBV7-9	.	TRBJ1-1	CASGGVNTEAFF	TGTGCCAGCGGAGGCGTGAACACTGAAGCTTTCTTT
17	.	TRBV3-1	.	TRBJ2-2	CASSQERSGRYTGELFF	TGTGCCAGCAGCCAAGAACGGTCAGGCCGGTACACCGGGGAGCTGTTTTTT
16	.	TRBV7-8	TRBD1	TRBJ2-2	CASSRARDRVTGELFF	TGTGCCAGCAGCAGGGCAAGGGACAGGGTCACCGGGGAGCTGTTTTTT
14	.	TRBV11-2	.	TRBJ1-6	CASSPRGGYSPLHF	TGTGCCAGCAGCCCCCGGGGGGGATACTCACCCCTCCACTTT
16	.	TRBV11-3	TRBD2	TRBJ2-5	CASSSRGLAPLETQYF	TGTGCCAGCAGCTCTCGAGGACTAGCCCCATTGGAGACCCAGTACTTC
14	.	TRBV20-1	TRBD2	TRBJ2-1	CSARSSGRRYEQFF	TGCAGTGCTAGGAGCAGCGGGAGGCGCTATGAGCAGTTCTTC
15	.	TRBV29-1	TRBD2	TRBJ2-5	CSVGVAGGPQETQYF	TGCAGCGTGGGGGTAGCGGGAGGCCCCCAAGAGACCCAGTACTTC
12	.	TRBV29-1	.	TRBJ1-1	CSVETWNTEAFF	TGCAGCGTTGAAACTTGGAACACTGAAGCTTTCTTT
13	few	TRBV5-1	.	TRBJ1-1	CASMGSGGTEAFF	TGCGCCAGCATGGGCTCAGGCGGTACTGAAGCTTTCTTT
18	once	TRBV3-1	TRBD2	TRBJ2-7	CASSSIPGGARRSYEQYF	TGTGCCAGCAGCTCAATTCCCGGGGGGGCTCGCAGGTCCTACGAGCAGTACTTC
14	.	TRBV20-1	TRBD1	TRBJ2-7	CSARAGTGPYEQYF	TGCAGTGCTAGAGCCGGGACAGGCCCCTACGAGCAGTACTTC
14	few	TRBV13	.	TRBJ2-3	CASSPVPTADTQYF	TGTGCCAGCAGCCCTGTGCCCACCGCAGATACGCAGTATTTT
16	.	TRBV19	.	TRBJ1-5	CASSRAVINSNQPQHF	TGTGCCAGTAGTAGGGCAGTTATAAATAGCAATCAGCCCCAGCATTTT
12	few	TRBV20-1	.	TRBJ2-7	CSAQGPAYEQYF	TGCAGTGCCCAGGGTCCCGCCTACGAGCAGTACTTC
11	few	TRBV18	TRBD2	TRBJ2-7	CASSGGGEQYF	TGTGCCAGCTCAGGCGGGGGCGAGCAGTACTTC
17	few	TRBV12-3/TRBV12-4	.	TRBJ2-3	CASSTGTGWYSTDTQYF	TGTGCCAGCAGTACCGGCACCGGGTGGTATAGCACAGATACGCAGTATTTT
15	.	TRBV19	TRBD1	TRBJ2-7	CASSIWGQGSYEQYF	TGTGCCAGTAGTATTTGGGGACAGGGATCCTACGAGCAGTACTTC
17	.	TRBV4-1	.	TRBJ1-1	CASSQVLAGLRGTEAFF	TGCGCCAGCAGCCAAGTTCTAGCGGGCCTTAGAGGCACTGAAGCTTTCTTT
16	few	TRBV5-1	.	TRBJ2-2	CASSPSLGSHTGELFF	TGCGCCAGCAGCCCTTCGCTAGGCAGCCACACCGGGGAGCTGTTTTTT
13	few	TRBV29-1	TRBD2	TRBJ2-1	CSATSGGYNEQFF	TGCAGCGCGACTAGCGGGGGGTACAATGAGCAGTTCTTC
17	.	TRBV7-9	TRBD2	TRBJ2-3	CASSVLTSGLSTDTQYF	TGTGCCAGCAGCGTTCTTACTAGCGGACTTAGCACAGATACGCAGTATTTT
15	once	TRBV11-3	TRBD2	TRBJ2-3	CASSTSGGSTDTQYF	TGTGCAAGCAGCACAAGCGGGGGGAGCACAGATACGCAGTATTTT
19	.	TRBV7-8	TRBD1	TRBJ1-3	CASSSRKPGQRISGNTIYF	TGTGCCAGCAGCTCGAGAAAACCGGGACAGCGGATCTCTGGAAACACCATATATTTT
13	few	TRBV12-3/TRBV12-4	.	TRBJ1-2	CASSHQESYGYTF	TGTGCCAGCAGCCATCAGGAAAGCTATGGCTACACCTTC
17	few	TRBV4-2	TRBD2	TRBJ2-5	CASSQEGTSVSGETQYF	TGTGCCAGCAGCCAAGAGGGGACTAGCGTGAGTGGAGAGACCCAGTACTTC
12	.	TRBV25-1	.	TRBJ2-7	CASTLTDYEQYF	TGTGCCAGTACCTTGACGGATTACGAGCAGTACTTC
16	.	TRBV7-8	.	TRBJ2-5	CASLIRARRDQETQYF	TGTGCCAGCCTCATCCGGGCCAGACGAGACCAAGAGACCCAGTACTTC
11	.	TRBV29-1	.	TRBJ1-2	CSVEDLYGYTF	TGCAGCGTTGAGGACCTCTATGGCTACACCTTC
15	.	TRBV19	TRBD2	TRBJ2-2	CASSASGGVAGELFF	TGTGCCAGTAGTGCCAGCGGGGGGGTAGCCGGGGAGCTGTTTTTT
15	few	TRBV20-1	TRBD2	TRBJ2-5	CSARDPAGGRETQYF	TGCAGTGCTAGAGATCCAGCGGGAGGACGTGAGACCCAGTACTTC
15	few	TRBV27	.	TRBJ2-1	CASSAFTGTIREQFF	TGTGCCAGCAGTGCCTTTACCGGGACAATTCGTGAGCAGTTCTTC
13	.	TRBV7-7	.	TRBJ2-1	CASSLRPYNEQFF	TGTGCTAGCAGCTTAAGACCATACAATGAGCAGTTCTTC
19	.	TRBV7-3	TRBD2	TRBJ2-6	CASSPPSSGRSTGANVLTF	TGTGCCAGCAGCCCCCCCAGTAGCGGGAGGTCTACTGGGGCCAACGTCCTGACTTTC
17	.	TRBV15	TRBD2	TRBJ2-5	CATSRDGRSSGTETQYF	TGTGCCACCAGCAGAGATGGGCGGTCTAGCGGGACTGAGACCCAGTACTTC
14	.	TRBV7-9	TRBD2	TRBJ2-5	CASSPGLAQETQYF	TGTGCCAGCAGCCCTGGACTAGCCCAAGAGACCCAGTACTTC
18	.	TRBV4-3	TRBD2	TRBJ2-3	CASSQVSRDYTYTDTQYF	TGCGCCAGCAGCCAAGTTAGCAGGGACTACACCTACACAGATACGCAGTATTTT
13	few	TRBV2	.	TRBJ1-4	CASIRGTNEKLFF	TGTGCCAGCATCAGGGGAACTAATGAAAAACTGTTTTTT
13	.	TRBV6-5	.	TRBJ2-5	CASSPGGGETQYF	TGTGCCAGCAGCCCCGGAGGGGGAGAGACCCAGTACTTC
13	.	TRBV28	.	TRBJ2-7	CASSPLAGARGHF	TGTGCCAGCAGTCCGCTCGCGGGGGCCAGGGGGCACTTC
14	few	TRBV5-6	TRBD2	TRBJ2-1	CASSLTSGSNEQFF	TGTGCCAGCAGCTTGACTAGCGGGAGCAATGAGCAGTTCTTC
12	few	TRBV5-1	.	TRBJ1-1	CASSLTGTEAFF	TGCGCCAGCAGCTTGACAGGGACTGAAGCTTTCTTT
17	.	TRBV30	TRBD2	TRBJ2-7	CAWMKGLAGGPIYEQYF	TGTGCCTGGATGAAGGGGCTAGCGGGAGGGCCGATCTACGAGCAGTACTTC
16	.	TRBV19	TRBD1	TRBJ2-7	CASSITHGTGAYEQYF	TGTGCCAGTAGTATAACTCATGGGACAGGGGCCTACGAGCAGTACTTC